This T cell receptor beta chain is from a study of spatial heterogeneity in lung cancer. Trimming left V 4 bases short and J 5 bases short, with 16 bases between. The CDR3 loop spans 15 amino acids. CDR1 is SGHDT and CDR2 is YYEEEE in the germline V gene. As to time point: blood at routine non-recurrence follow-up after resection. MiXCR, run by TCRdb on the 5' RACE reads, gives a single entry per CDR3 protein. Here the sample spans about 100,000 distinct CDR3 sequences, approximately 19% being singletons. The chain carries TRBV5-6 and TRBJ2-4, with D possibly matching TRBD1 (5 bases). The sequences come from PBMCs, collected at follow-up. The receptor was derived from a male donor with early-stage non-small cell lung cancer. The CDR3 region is CASSGLGQGQNIQYF. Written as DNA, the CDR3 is TGTGCCAGCAGCGGATTGGGGCAGGGCCAAAACATTCAGTACTTC. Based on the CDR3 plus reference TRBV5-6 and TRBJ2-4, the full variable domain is DAGVTQSPTHLIKTRGQQVTLRCSPKSGHDTVSWYQQALGQGPQFIFQYYEEEERQRGNFPDRFSGHQFPNYSSELNVNALLLGDSALYLCASSGLGQGQNIQYFGAGTRLSVL.